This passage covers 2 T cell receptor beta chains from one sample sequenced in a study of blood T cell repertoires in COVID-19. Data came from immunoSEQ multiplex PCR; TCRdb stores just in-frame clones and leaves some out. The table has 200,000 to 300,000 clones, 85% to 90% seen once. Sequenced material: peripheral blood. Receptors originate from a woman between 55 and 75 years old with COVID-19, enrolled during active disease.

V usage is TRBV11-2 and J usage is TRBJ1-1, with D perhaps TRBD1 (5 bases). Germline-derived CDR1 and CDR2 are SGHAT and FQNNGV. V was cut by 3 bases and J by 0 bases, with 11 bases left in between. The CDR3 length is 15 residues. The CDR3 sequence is CASSFRVGMNTEAFF. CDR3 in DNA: TGTGCCAGCAGCTTCAGGGTTGGCATGAACACTGAAGCTTTCTTT.

The CDR3 nucleotides are TGTGCCTGGGTGGAGAGGGGGCTGATGAACACTGAAGCTTTCTTT. Its protein is CAWVERGLMNTEAFF. This sequence joins TRBV30 and TRBJ1-1; TRBD1 aligns across 7 bases. The CDR3 contains 15 residues. CDR1 is GTSNPN, CDR2 SVGIG, per germline (reference sequence). The J segment lost 0 bases and the V segment lost 5 bases, leaving 9 bases of the junction unmatched.